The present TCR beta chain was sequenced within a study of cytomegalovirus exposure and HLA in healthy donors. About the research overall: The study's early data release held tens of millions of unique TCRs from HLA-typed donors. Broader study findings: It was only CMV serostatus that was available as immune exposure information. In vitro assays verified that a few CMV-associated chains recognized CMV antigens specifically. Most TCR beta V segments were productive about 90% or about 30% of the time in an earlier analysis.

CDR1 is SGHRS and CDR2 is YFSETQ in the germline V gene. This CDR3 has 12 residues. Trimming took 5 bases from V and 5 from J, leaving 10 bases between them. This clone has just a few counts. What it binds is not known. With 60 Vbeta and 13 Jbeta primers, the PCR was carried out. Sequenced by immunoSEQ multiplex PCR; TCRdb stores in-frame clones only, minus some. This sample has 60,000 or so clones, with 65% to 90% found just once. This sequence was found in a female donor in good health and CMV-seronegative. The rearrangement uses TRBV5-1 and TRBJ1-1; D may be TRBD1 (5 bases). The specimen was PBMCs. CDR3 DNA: TGCGCCAGCAGTCCCGGGGGGACTGAAGCTTTCTTT. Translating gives CASSPGGTEAFF.